Below are 5 T cell receptor beta chains sequenced from a single sample in a study of cytomegalovirus exposure and HLA in healthy donors. The PCR made use of 60 Vbeta and 13 Jbeta primers. TCRdb keeps only in-frame clones here, not all; method: immunoSEQ multiplex PCR. The sample yields some 200,000 clones, 70% to 80% seen once. Sequencing was done on a sample of PBMCs. The receptors originated from a male donor in good health and CMV-seropositive.

This rearrangement joins TRBV6-6 to TRBJ2-7; TRBD1 matches 7 bases. Germline V CDR1 and CDR2: MNHNY, SVGAGI (reference sequence). This CDR3 spans 15 amino acids. After removal of 2 bases from V and 2 bases from J, the junction contained 6 bases not matched to a gene. The DNA of the CDR3 is TGTGCCAGCAGTTACCTAGAGACAGGGCCCTACGAGCAGTACTTC. Protein sequence: CASSYLETGPYEQYF.

This clone was found once. The chain joins TRBV19 to TRBJ1-1; 9 bases line up with TRBD1. The CDR3 sequence is 15 residues long. V was pared by 5 bases and J by 7 bases, with 11 bases of the junction left unmatched. CDR1 and CDR2 (germline): LNHDA, SQIVND (reference sequence). The CDR3 bases are TGTGCCAGTAGTCTATCGGTAGGGACAGGGATTGAAGCTTTCTTT. It translates to CASSLSVGTGIEAFF.

V gene TRBV18 combines with J gene TRBJ1-2; 8 bases fit TRBD1. CDR3 size: 13 residues. Germline CDR1 and CDR2: KGHSH and LQKENI. Trimming removed 6 bases from V and 3 bases from J; junction bases left unmatched: 3. CDR3 protein: CASSSGQDYGYTF. As DNA, the CDR3 is TGTGCCAGCTCCTCGGGACAGGACTATGGCTACACCTTC.

The chain uses TRBV27 and TRBJ2-7, with TRBD1 matching over 9 bases. V lost 3 bases and J lost 2; bases outside the gene matches: 5. The CDR3 extends over 15 amino acids. Germline CDR1 and CDR2: MNHEY and SMNVEV (reference sequence). This CDR3 is CASSFPGTGTYEQYF. CDR3 in DNA: TGTGCCAGCAGTTTCCCCGGGACAGGGACCTACGAGCAGTACTTC.

The gene calls are TRBV30 and TRBJ2-7; no reliable D call. The germline V gene has CDR1 GTSNPN and CDR2 SVGIG (reference sequence). The ends were cut back, 2 bases at V and 6 bases at J, with 11 bases in the middle. This CDR3 comprises 12 residues. The DNA of the CDR3 is TGTGCCTGGAGTCCCGCAGTCATCGAGCAGTACTTC. It encodes CAWSPAVIEQYF.